Presented here are 5 T cell receptor beta chains from one specimen sequenced in a study of shared clonotypes between healthy human individuals. Measured with immunoSEQ multiplex PCR; TCRdb has only the in-frame clones, and not every one. This sample carries about 770,000 clones, 72% of them seen once, and the ten largest clones take more than 1.5%. The sequenced sample consisted of memory CD4+ T cells sorted from blood. Stated subset: CD45RA-negative fraction. These receptors were collected from a woman aged 25 to 39 in good health.

The chain carries TRBV19 and TRBJ1-5; TRBD1 might be the D (5 bases). Germline assignment: CDR1 LNHDA and CDR2 SQIVND (reference sequence). The CDR3 extends over 15 amino acids. The V end was cut by 1 base, the J end by 4 bases, with 11 bases between. In DNA, the CDR3 is TGTGCCAGTAGTATAGGTCCAGGGAGAAATCAGCCCCAGCATTTT. Protein sequence: CASSIGPGRNQPQHF.

CDR3 sequence (DNA): TGTGCCAGTAGTATAGACAGCATTGGAAACACCATATATTTT. Amino acid sequence: CASSIDSIGNTIYF. The genes are TRBV19 and TRBJ1-3, with unresolved D. Trimming removed 0 bases at V and 3 bases at J, with 6 bases between. The germline CDR1 and CDR2 sequences are LNHDA and SQIVND (reference sequence). This CDR3 region has 14 residues.

Concerning this clone itself: This same CDR3 is encoded by further DNA sequences in the sample. The rearrangement joins TRBV5-1 to TRBJ2-7; 10 nucleotides line up with TRBD1. After removal of 5 bases from V and 1 base from J, the junction contained 6 bases not matched to a gene. From germline, CDR1 is SGHRS and CDR2 YFSETQ. The CDR3 consists of 15 residues. CDR3 in DNA: TGCGCCAGCAGTCTTAGACAGGGGGCATCCTACGAGCAGTACTTC. This encodes CASSLRQGASYEQYF.

This clone came up a few times. The rearrangement uses TRBV30 and TRBJ1-1, with TRBD1 matching over 10 bases. The CDR3 runs 13 residues. Germline loops: CDR1 GTSNPN, CDR2 SVGIG (reference sequence). The V and J ends lost 6 bases and 4 bases, in that order; junction bases with no gene match: 5. This chain's CDR3 is CACDRGPGTEAFF. Written as DNA, the CDR3 is TGTGCCTGTGACAGGGGGCCGGGCACTGAAGCTTTCTTT.

CDR3 in DNA: TGTGCCAGCAGCGAATCTAGCGGGAACGGGTACGAGCAGTACTTC. This translates into CASSESSGNGYEQYF. The V call is TRBV4-2, the J call TRBJ2-7; 9 nucleotides match TRBD2. The J segment lost 4 bases and the V segment lost 5 bases, leaving 9 bases of the junction unmatched. CDR1 LGHNA and CDR2 YNFKEQ come from the germline V gene. CDR3 length: 15 residues.